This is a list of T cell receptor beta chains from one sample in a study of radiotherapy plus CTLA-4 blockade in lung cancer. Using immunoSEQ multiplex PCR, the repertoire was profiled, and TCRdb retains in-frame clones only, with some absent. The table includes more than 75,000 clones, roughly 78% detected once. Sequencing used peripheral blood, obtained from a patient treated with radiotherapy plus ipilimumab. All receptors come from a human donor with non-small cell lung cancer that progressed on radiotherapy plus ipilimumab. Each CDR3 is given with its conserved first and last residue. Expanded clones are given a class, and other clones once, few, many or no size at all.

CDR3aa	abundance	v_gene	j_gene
CASSEVGGNNEKLFF	few	TRBV2	TRBJ1-4
CATSRDFPSWREGPGELFF	NA	TRBV15	TRBJ2-2
CASSLVAGRTGELFF	NA	TRBV5-1	TRBJ2-2
CASSYTGEALHF	NA	TRBV6-6	TRBJ1-6
CSARGLAGGANTGELFF	NA	TRBV29-1	TRBJ2-2
CASSPVKGADEQYF	NA	TRBV7-3	TRBJ2-7
CASSIETGDGYTF	NA	TRBV19	TRBJ1-2
CASVSTSYEQYF	NA	TRBV19	TRBJ2-7
CASSIDHPRGYEQYF	few	TRBV19	TRBJ2-7
CASSLGGPEGNQPQHF	few	TRBV5-1	TRBJ1-5
CASSPSAGGAPYGYTF	NA	TRBV19	TRBJ1-2
CATPPQGQQNTGELFF	few	TRBV2	TRBJ2-2
CASSLGAGGYQETQYF	NA	TRBV27	TRBJ2-5
CASSIWTSGGPNEQFF	NA	TRBV21-1	TRBJ2-1
CASSLGRGVYNEQFF	NA	TRBV28	TRBJ2-1
CASSFAGNTEAFF	NA	TRBV28	TRBJ1-1
CASSIRGLAEAFF	NA	TRBV19	TRBJ1-1
CASNKLTGTTEAFF	NA	TRBV27	TRBJ1-1
CASSLTTSGGVVYF	few	TRBV7-9	TRBJ2-7
CASSRGNTAAAYNEQFF	NA	TRBV9	TRBJ2-1
CASSPEPNEQFF	few	TRBV7-3	TRBJ2-1
CASSLSPNTGELFF	NA	TRBV27	TRBJ2-2
CASSLGGAGEKLFF	NA	TRBV5-4	TRBJ1-4
CASSPSGGAGETQYF	NA	TRBV11-1	TRBJ2-5
CASMPGTSGNNEQFF	NA	TRBV19	TRBJ2-1
CASSRYWTGDPYEQYF	few	TRBV27	TRBJ2-7
CASSRIAEAYNEQFF	few	TRBV18	TRBJ2-1
CASSVAHTGGEGYTF	NA	TRBV9	TRBJ1-2
CASSLTDRTDTQYF	NA	TRBV7-3	TRBJ2-3
CASSYGATSNQPQHF	NA	TRBV6-6	TRBJ1-5
CASSKDSNQPQHF	NA	TRBV11-2	TRBJ1-5
CASGRGGSETQYF	once	TRBV12-5	TRBJ2-5
CASSPLGWGADGYTF	once	TRBV4-1	TRBJ1-2
CASRTGTGGTEAFF	NA	TRBV2	TRBJ1-1
CASRDFHYPGVGETQYF	NA	TRBV2	TRBJ2-5
CASSVAPGEDTQYF	NA	TRBV9	TRBJ2-3
CASSPQGRGKNIQYF	NA	TRBV28	TRBJ2-4
CAAMGLAGASYNEQFF	NA	TRBV27	TRBJ2-1
CASSFGTGPPEAFF	NA	TRBV7-9	TRBJ1-1
CASRFLAGASYEQYF	NA	TRBV6-6	TRBJ2-7
CASSLEQGGSEKLFF	few	TRBV13	TRBJ1-4
CASSRFGTSGSGDTQYF	NA	TRBV5-1	TRBJ2-3
CASSIWGYEQYF	few	TRBV19	TRBJ2-7
CASSPWDRYGYTF	NA	TRBV7-9	TRBJ1-2
CASSQGQGVGYGYTF	NA	TRBV5-1	TRBJ1-2
CASSPSKGGVGVNTEAFF	NA	TRBV4-1	TRBJ1-1
CASSYSGDPRGPQYF	few	TRBV6-5	TRBJ2-3
CASSLWQGGTTEAFF	few	TRBV5-1	TRBJ1-1
CASSPDLRIQGNEQFF	NA	TRBV9	TRBJ2-1
CASRHRGLDEKLFF	NA	TRBV4-2	TRBJ1-4
CASSIGTGNTEAFF	NA	TRBV6-6	TRBJ1-1
CASSPPPSGNSGNTIYF	NA	TRBV4-2	TRBJ1-3
CASSPDNEKLFF	many	TRBV4-2	TRBJ1-4